Sequencing of this T cell receptor beta chain was carried out in a study of blood T cell repertoires in COVID-19. Looking at the study overall: Acute and convalescent COVID-19 specimens originated in the United States, Italy and Spain.

Only in-frame clones appear in the TCRdb table, and some are missing; sequencing was by immunoSEQ multiplex PCR. The table has 270,000 or so clones, 70% to 90% seen once; the top ten hold 4.1%. V lost 0 bases and J lost 4; bases outside the gene matches: 5. The CDR3 is 15 amino acids. Germline V lookup: CDR1 ENHRY, CDR2 SYGVKD. The J gene is TRBJ1-1, the V gene TRBV10-3; 7 bases are a match to TRBD1. The source is a woman in her 30s with acute COVID-19. Sequenced sample: PBMCs or T cells enriched from blood (not recorded which). The CDR3 reads CAISESNRGFTEAFF. In DNA, the CDR3 is TGTGCCATCAGTGAGTCGAACAGGGGATTCACTGAAGCTTTCTTT.